The 14 T cell receptor beta chains presented below share a single source sample, sequenced in a study of blood T cell repertoires in COVID-19. Clones were sequenced by immunoSEQ multiplex PCR, and TCRdb holds only the in-frame ones, with some missing. This sample has a few hundred thousand clones, with over 65% found just once. The sample taken for sequencing was peripheral blood. The source is a woman older than 75 with acute or convalescent COVID-19.

The rearrangement joins TRBV5-4 to TRBJ2-3; D possibly corresponds to TRBD1 (6 bases). The CDR3 extends over 15 amino acids. Germline V gene data show CDR1 as SGHNT and CDR2 as YYREEE (reference sequence). Trimming left V 4 bases short and J 0 bases short, with 12 bases between. The CDR3 bases are TGTGCCAGCAGCGGTAGGACAGCTAGCACAGATACGCAGTATTTT. Residues: CASSGRTASTDTQYF.

This sequence joins TRBV5-6 and TRBJ2-7; no clear D. The germline V and J ends were trimmed by 0 bases and 3 bases, with 10 bases remaining between them. CDR3 length: 14 residues. The V gene's germline CDR1 is SGHDT and CDR2 YYEEEE. The CDR3 is CASSLDPSNYEQYF. CDR3 sequence (DNA): TGTGCCAGCAGCTTGGATCCCAGTAACTACGAGCAGTACTTC.

The chain is built from TRBV30 and TRBJ2-3; 8 bases agree with TRBD1. The CDR3 consists of 16 residues. Germline V gene data show CDR1 as GTSNPN and CDR2 as SVGIG (reference sequence). The junction had 15 bases not matched to a gene; V was cut back by 5 bases and J by 5 bases. The CDR3 nucleotides are TGTGCCTGGGGCAGGGGGCTGACAGGGTTGGGAGATACGCAGTATTTT. Protein sequence: CAWGRGLTGLGDTQYF.

J is TRBJ1-2 and V is TRBV18; D is unclear. In germline, CDR1 is KGHSH, CDR2 LQKENI. CDR3 length: 16 residues. V lost 3 bases, J lost 1 base, and 15 bases lay in between. The CDR3 nucleotides are TGTGCCAGCTCACCCATCCACGAGAAGATTAACTATGGCTACACCTTC. As protein: CASSPIHEKINYGYTF.

The chain is built from TRBV4-1 and TRBJ1-6, with TRBD1 identical over 8 bases. Trimming at V came to 0 bases and at J to 3 bases, leaving 7 bases not matched to a gene. Per the germline V gene, CDR1 is MGHRA and CDR2 is YSYEKL. The CDR3 runs 18 residues. This chain's CDR3 is CASSQDIRGQVYNSPLHF. The CDR3 region has the DNA TGCGCCAGCAGCCAAGATATAAGGGGACAGGTCTATAATTCACCCCTCCACTTT.

V is TRBV2 and J is TRBJ2-1; D ambiguous. CDR3 length: 15 amino acids. Trimming shortened V by 3 bases and J by 0 bases, and 9 bases separated the two germline ends. Germline CDR1 reads SNHLY; CDR2 reads FYNNEI. CDR3 loop: CASSDLAGSYNEQFF. The CDR3 DNA is TGTGCCAGCAGTGATTTGGCTGGCTCCTACAATGAGCAGTTCTTC.

CDR3 amino acids: CASSLGAGQGALHGYTF. As DNA, the CDR3 is TGTGCCAGCAGCTTGGGTGCCGGACAGGGGGCGCTTCATGGCTACACCTTC. The J gene is TRBJ1-2, the V gene TRBV5-4; 11 nucleotides agree with TRBD1. The CDR3 is 17 residues long. The V segment lost 0 bases and the J segment 6 bases; nucleotides outside the gene matches: 10. The germline V gene has CDR1 SGHNT and CDR2 YYREEE (reference sequence).

The V and J genes are TRBV24-1 and TRBJ2-5; D is perhaps TRBD2 (7 bases). Trimming stripped 4 bases from V and 4 bases from J, with 12 bases between. The germline CDR1 and CDR2 sequences are KGHDR and SFDVKD. There are 14 residues in the CDR3. CDR3 bases: TGTGCCACCAGTGAGGGGGGGCGGTTAGAGACCCAGTACTTC. Translation gives CATSEGGRLETQYF.

This chain links TRBV5-1 with TRBJ2-2; 9 bases agree with TRBD1. Unmatched junction bases numbered 7, after V lost 0 bases and J lost 7 bases. Per the germline V gene, CDR1 is SGHRS and CDR2 is YFSETQ. CDR3 length equals 16 residues. In DNA form, the CDR3 reads TGCGCCAGCAGCTTGGCCGGGACAGGGATCGGCGGGGAGCTGTTTTTT. Protein product: CASSLAGTGIGGELFF.

The genes are TRBV5-1 and TRBJ2-2; 7 bases match TRBD2. CDR1 and CDR2 (germline): SGHRS, YFSETQ. V gave up 6 bases and J gave up 9 bases; unmatched junction bases: 14. The CDR3 has 15 residues. CDR3 in amino acids: CASTPAGVVVRELFF. CDR3 coding DNA: TGCGCCAGCACCCCCGCGGGGGTGGTTGTGAGGGAGCTGTTTTTT.

The genes are TRBV3-1 (or the pseudogene TRBV3-2) and TRBJ2-2, with 8 bases matching TRBD2. V dropped 4 bases and J dropped 3; count of bases not matched to a gene: 13. This CDR3 comprises 18 residues. From germline, CDR1 is LGHDT and CDR2 YNNKEL (reference sequence). CDR3 sequence (DNA): TGTGCCAGCAGCCTCCCCCGGACTAGCCCGAGGGACACCGGGGAGCTGTTTTTT. It yields the protein CASSLPRTSPRDTGELFF.

The genes are TRBV28 and TRBJ1-4; weak D call: TRBD1 (5 bases). Deletions cut 3 bases from V and 3 bases from J, with 8 bases between. The V gene's germline CDR1 is MDHEN and CDR2 SYDVKM. The CDR3 is 14 amino acids. The CDR3 DNA sequence: TGTGCCAGCAGTTTTCAGGGTGCTAATGAAAAACTGTTTTTT. It codes for CASSFQGANEKLFF.

The V gene is TRBV5-6, the J gene TRBJ2-3; 9 bases line up with TRBD1. Trimming removed 6 bases from V and 3 bases from J; junction bases left unmatched: 8. Germline assignment: CDR1 SGHDT and CDR2 YYEEEE. The CDR3 sequence is 15 residues long. The CDR3 bases are TGTGCCAGCACCCTGTCTGGGACAGGGACAGATACGCAGTATTTT. This encodes CASTLSGTGTDTQYF.

This chain links TRBV7-6 with TRBJ1-4, with TRBD1 identical over 7 bases. This CDR3 is 15 amino acids long. Germline lookup yields CDR1 SGHVS and CDR2 FNYEAQ. J was trimmed by 5 bases and V by 4 bases; bases with no gene match: 7. The CDR3 DNA reads as TGTGCCAGCAGCTGGGGACAGTCTCCGAATGAAAAACTGTTTTTT. Protein product: CASSWGQSPNEKLFF.